This TCR beta chain was profiled in a study of control samples from healthy donors and cancer patients. The assay was immunoSEQ multiplex PCR, and TCRdb's table has in-frame clones only and misses some. The sample consists of about 98,000 clones, about 79% of them appearing once. This CDR3 has 14 amino acids. The junction had 1 base not matched to a gene; V was cut back by 2 bases and J by 4 bases. CDR1 and CDR2 from the germline V gene are KGHSH and LQKENI. This receptor was taken from a woman in her thirties in good health. This sequence joins TRBV18 and TRBJ1-2; TRBD1 aligns across 10 bases. The sample taken for sequencing was blood. The CDR3 DNA sequence: TGTGCCAGCTCACCAAGGACAGGGGGCTATGGCTACACCTTC. Translation gives CASSPRTGGYGYTF. Full variable domain (missing parts from reference TRBV18 and TRBJ1-2): NAGVMQNPRHLVRRRGQEARLRCSPMKGHSHVYWYRQLPEEGLKFMVYLQKENIIDESGMPKERFSAEFPKEGPSILRIQQVVRGDSAAYFCASSPRTGGYGYTFGSGTRLTVV.